There are many counts of the clone carrying this TCR beta chain. No antigen is known for it. The ends were cut back, 1 base at V and 4 bases at J, with 11 bases in the middle. The CDR3 runs 16 residues. Looked up from germline, CDR1 is SGHVS and CDR2 is FQNEAQ. This sample was included in a study of T cells after yellow fever vaccination. Study details: Some fractions had low cell numbers, and these were prepared with SMART-Seq v4 Ultra Low Input.

5'RACE template switching added a universal primer site and UMIs to TCR cDNA. In TCRdb, the 5' RACE reads were re-called with MiXCR into one record per CDR3 protein. The sample has 60,000 to 85,000 distinct CDR3 sequences; around 6.9% are singletons. Study results and caveats: FACS-sorted repertoires might harbor abundant contaminating clonotypes from the bulk population. A limited proportion of clonotypes was detected within both the CD4 and CD8 compartments.

The clonotype comes from a man between 18 and 29 years old who received the YFV17D yellow fever vaccine. This chain joins TRBV7-8 and TRBJ1-6; D unresolved. The material was CD8+ T cells sorted from PBMCs, obtained around 5 days after the first yellow fever vaccination. For the CDR3, the DNA is TGTGCCAGCAGCTTAGAAAGGGCGGATTATAATTCACCCCTCCACTTT. It codes for CASSLERADYNSPLHF. Supplemented by reference TRBV7-8 and TRBJ1-6, the full variable domain reads GAGVSQSPRYKVAKRGQDVALRCDPISGHVSLFWYQQALGQGPEFLTYFQNEAQLDKSGLPSDRFFAERPEGSVSTLKIQRTQQEDSAVYLCASSLERADYNSPLHFGNGTRLTVT.